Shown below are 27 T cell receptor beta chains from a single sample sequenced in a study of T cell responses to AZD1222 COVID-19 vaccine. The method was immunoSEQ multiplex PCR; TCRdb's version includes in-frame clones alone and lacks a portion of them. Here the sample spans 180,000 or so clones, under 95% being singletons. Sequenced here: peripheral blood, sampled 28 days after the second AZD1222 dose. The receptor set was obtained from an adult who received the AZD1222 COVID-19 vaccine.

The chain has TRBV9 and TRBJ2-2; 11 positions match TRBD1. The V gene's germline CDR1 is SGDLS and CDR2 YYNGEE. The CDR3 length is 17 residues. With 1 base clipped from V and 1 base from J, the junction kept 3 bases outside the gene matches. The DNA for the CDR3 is TGTGCCAGCAGCGTACGGGACAGGGGGATGAACACCGGGGAGCTGTTTTTT. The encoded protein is CASSVRDRGMNTGELFF.

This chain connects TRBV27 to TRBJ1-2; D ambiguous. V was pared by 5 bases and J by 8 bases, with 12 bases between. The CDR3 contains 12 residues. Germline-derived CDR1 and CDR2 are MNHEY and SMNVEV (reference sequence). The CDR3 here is CASSPKPGGYTF. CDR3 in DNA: TGTGCCAGCAGTCCGAAACCTGGGGGCTACACCTTC.

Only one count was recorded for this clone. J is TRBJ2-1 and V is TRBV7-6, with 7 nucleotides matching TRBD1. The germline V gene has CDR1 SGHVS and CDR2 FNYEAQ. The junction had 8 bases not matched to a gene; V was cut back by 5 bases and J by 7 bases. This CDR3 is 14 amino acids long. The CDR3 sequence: CASSVTSGGNEQFF. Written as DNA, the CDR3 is TGTGCCAGCAGCGTTACATCAGGGGGAAATGAGCAGTTCTTC. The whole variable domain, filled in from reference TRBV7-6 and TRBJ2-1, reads GAGVSQSPRYKVTKRGQDVALRCDPISGHVSLYWYRQALGQGPEFLTYFNYEAQQDKSGLPNDRFSAERPEGSISTLTIQRTEQRDSAMYRCASSVTSGGNEQFFGPGTRLTVL.

The CDR3 reads CASSIREPYGYTF. In DNA form, the CDR3 reads TGTGCCAGTAGTATAAGGGAGCCCTATGGCTACACCTTC. The gene calls are TRBV19 and TRBJ1-2; D gene uncertain. CDR1 and CDR2 from the germline V gene are LNHDA and SQIVND (reference sequence). Trimming removed 2 bases from V and 4 bases from J, with 8 bases in between. This CDR3 spans 13 amino acids. The full variable domain, in which reference TRBV19 and TRBJ1-2 provide the parts outside the CDR3, is DGGITQSPKYLFRKEGQNVTLSCEQNLNHDAMYWYRQDPGQGLRLIYYSQIVNDFQKGDIAEGYSVSREKKESFPLTVTSAQKNPTAFYLCASSIREPYGYTFGSGTRLTVV.

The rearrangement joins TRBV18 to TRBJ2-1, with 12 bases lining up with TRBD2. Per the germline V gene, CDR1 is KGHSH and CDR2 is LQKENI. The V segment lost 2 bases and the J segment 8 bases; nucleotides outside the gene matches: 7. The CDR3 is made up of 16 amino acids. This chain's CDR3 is CASSPSSGRAPDEQFF. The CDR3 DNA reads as TGTGCCAGCTCACCATCTAGCGGGAGGGCCCCCGATGAGCAGTTCTTC. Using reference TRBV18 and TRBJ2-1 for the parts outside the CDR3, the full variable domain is NAGVMQNPRHLVRRRGQEARLRCSPMKGHSHVYWYRQLPEEGLKFMVYLQKENIIDESGMPKERFSAEFPKEGPSILRIQQVVRGDSAAYFCASSPSSGRAPDEQFFGPGTRLTVL.

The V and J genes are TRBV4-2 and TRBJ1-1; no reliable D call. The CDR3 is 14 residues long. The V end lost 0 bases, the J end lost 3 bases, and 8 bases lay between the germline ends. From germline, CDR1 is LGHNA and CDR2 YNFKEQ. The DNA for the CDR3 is TGTGCCAGCAGCCAAGAGCGGAGAGACACTGAAGCTTTCTTT. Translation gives CASSQERRDTEAFF.

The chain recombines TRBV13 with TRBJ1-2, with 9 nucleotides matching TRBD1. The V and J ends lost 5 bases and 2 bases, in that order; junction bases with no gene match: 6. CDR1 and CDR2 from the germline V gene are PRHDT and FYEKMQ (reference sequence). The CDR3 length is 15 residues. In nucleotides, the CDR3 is TGTGCCAGCAGCCCCCGGACAGGGGAGAACTATGGCTACACCTTC. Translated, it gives CASSPRTGENYGYTF.

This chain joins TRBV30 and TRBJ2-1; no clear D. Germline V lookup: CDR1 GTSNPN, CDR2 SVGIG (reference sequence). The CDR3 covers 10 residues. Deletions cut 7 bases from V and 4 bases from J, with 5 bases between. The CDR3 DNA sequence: TGTGCCTTACATTACAATGAGCAGTTCTTC. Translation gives CALHYNEQFF.

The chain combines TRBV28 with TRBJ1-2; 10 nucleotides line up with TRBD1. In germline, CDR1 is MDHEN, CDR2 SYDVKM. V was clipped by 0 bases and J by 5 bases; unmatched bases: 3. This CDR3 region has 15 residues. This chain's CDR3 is CASSLWGDRGYGYTF. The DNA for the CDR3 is TGTGCCAGCAGTTTATGGGGGGACAGGGGATATGGCTACACCTTC.

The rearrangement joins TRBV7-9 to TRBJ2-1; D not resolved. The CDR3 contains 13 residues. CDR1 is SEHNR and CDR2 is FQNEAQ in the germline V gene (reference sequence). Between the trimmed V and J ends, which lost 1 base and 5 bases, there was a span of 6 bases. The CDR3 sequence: CASSLESDNEQFF. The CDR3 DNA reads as TGTGCCAGCAGCTTAGAAAGCGACAATGAGCAGTTCTTC.

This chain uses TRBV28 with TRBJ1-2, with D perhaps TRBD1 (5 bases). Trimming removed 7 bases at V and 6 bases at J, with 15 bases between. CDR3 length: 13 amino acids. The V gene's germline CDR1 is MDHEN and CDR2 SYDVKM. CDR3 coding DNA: TGTGCCAGCACTTCGGGGACCCGGGATGGCTACACCTTC. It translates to CASTSGTRDGYTF.

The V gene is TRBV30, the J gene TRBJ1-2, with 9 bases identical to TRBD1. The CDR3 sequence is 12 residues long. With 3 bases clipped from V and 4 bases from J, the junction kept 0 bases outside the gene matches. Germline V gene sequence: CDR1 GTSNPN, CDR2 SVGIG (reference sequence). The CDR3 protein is CAWRDRGYGYTF. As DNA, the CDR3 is TGTGCCTGGAGGGACAGGGGCTATGGCTACACCTTC.

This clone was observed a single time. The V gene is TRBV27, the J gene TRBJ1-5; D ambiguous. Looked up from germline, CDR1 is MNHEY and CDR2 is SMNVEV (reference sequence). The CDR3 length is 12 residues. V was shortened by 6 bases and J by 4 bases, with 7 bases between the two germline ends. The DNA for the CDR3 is TGTGCCAGCAGCCGATGGAATCAGCCCCAGCATTTT. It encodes CASSRWNQPQHF.

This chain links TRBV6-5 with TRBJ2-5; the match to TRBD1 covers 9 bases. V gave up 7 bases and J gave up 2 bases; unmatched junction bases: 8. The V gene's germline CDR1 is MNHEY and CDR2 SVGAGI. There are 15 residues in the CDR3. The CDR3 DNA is TGTGCCAGCATTCACCGGGACAGGGATCAAGAGACCCAGTACTTC. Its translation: CASIHRDRDQETQYF.

The CDR3 DNA follows: TGTGCCAGCAGCCTGACAGGGGTTCAGCCCCAGCATTTT. Its translation is CASSLTGVQPQHF. The V and J genes are TRBV12-3 or TRBV12-4 and TRBJ1-5; 8 bases line up with TRBD1. The CDR3 sequence is 13 residues long. V lost 6 bases to trimming and J lost 6 bases; unmatched junction nucleotides: 4.

The DNA for the CDR3 is TGTGCCAGCAGAGCGCGGGGTATGAACACTGAAGCTTTCTTT. It is translated as CASRARGMNTEAFF. J is TRBJ1-1 and V is TRBV2; no firm D call. This CDR3 region has 14 residues. Germline V CDR1 and CDR2: SNHLY, FYNNEI. Trimming took off 6 bases at V and 0 bases at J, with 11 bases between the two ends.

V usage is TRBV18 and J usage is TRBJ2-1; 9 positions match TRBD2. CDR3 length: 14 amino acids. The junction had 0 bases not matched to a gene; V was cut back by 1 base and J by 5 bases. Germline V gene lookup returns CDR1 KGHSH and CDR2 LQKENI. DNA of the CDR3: TGTGCCAGCTCACCACTAGCGGGAGACAATGAGCAGTTCTTC. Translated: CASSPLAGDNEQFF. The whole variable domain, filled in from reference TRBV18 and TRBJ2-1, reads NAGVMQNPRHLVRRRGQEARLRCSPMKGHSHVYWYRQLPEEGLKFMVYLQKENIIDESGMPKERFSAEFPKEGPSILRIQQVVRGDSAAYFCASSPLAGDNEQFFGPGTRLTVL.

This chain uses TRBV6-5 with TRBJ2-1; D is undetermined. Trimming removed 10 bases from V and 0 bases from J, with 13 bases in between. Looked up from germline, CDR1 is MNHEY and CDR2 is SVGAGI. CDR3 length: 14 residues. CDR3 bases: TGTGCCACTACCCCGGACCCCTCCTACAATGAGCAGTTCTTC. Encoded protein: CATTPDPSYNEQFF.

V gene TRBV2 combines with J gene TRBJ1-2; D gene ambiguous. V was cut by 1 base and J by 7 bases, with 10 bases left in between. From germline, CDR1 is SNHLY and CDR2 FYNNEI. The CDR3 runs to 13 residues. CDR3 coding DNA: TGTGCCAGCAGTGAAGTGGCAGGAGGTGGCTACACCTTC. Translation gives CASSEVAGGGYTF.

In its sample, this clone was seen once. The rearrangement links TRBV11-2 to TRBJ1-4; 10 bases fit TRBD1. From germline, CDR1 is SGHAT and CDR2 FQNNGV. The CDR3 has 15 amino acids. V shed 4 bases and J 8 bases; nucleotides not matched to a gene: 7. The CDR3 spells CASSSPTGGREKLFF. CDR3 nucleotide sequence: TGTGCCAGCAGCTCACCGACAGGGGGCCGGGAAAAACTGTTTTTT.

The CDR3 nucleotides read TGCGCCAGCAGCCAAGGACAGCGCACTGAAGCTTTCTTT. Amino acid sequence: CASSQGQRTEAFF. The chain carries TRBV4-1 and TRBJ1-1; TRBD1 might be the D (5 bases). The V gene lost 1 base and the J gene lost 4 bases, with 7 bases spanning the gap. The CDR3 extends over 13 amino acids. Germline V gene sequence: CDR1 MGHRA, CDR2 YSYEKL.

Written as DNA, the CDR3 is TGTGCCAGCTCGAACAGGGAAAATCAGCCCCAGCATTTT. It yields the protein CASSNRENQPQHF. V usage is TRBV6-5 and J usage is TRBJ1-5; a possible D gene is TRBD1 (6 bases). V was trimmed by 8 bases and J by 4 bases, leaving 12 bases between them. The CDR3 loop spans 13 amino acids. CDR1 and CDR2 from the germline V gene are MNHEY and SVGAGI.

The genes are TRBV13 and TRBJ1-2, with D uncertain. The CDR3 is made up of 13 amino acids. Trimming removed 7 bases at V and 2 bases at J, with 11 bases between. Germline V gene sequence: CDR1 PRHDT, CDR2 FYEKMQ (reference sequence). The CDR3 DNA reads TGTGCCAGCAACCCTGGAGGCAACTATGGCTACACCTTC. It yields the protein CASNPGGNYGYTF.

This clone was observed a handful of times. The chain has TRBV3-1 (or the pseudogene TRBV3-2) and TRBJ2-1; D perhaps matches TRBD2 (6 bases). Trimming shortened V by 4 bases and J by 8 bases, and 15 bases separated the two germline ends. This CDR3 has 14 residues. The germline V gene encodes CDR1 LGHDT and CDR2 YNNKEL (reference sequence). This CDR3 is CASSPMGGADEQFF. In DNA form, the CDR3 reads TGTGCCAGCAGCCCTATGGGAGGAGCGGATGAGCAGTTCTTC.

CDR3 in DNA: TGTGCCAGCAGTGAACCCCCTAGCACCGGGGAGCTGTTTTTT. Protein product: CASSEPPSTGELFF. The V call is TRBV6-1, the J call TRBJ2-2; D remains unclear. The length of the CDR3 is 14 residues. Germline V gene lookup returns CDR1 MNHNS and CDR2 SASEGT. V gave up 2 bases and J gave up 4 bases, with 8 bases separating them.

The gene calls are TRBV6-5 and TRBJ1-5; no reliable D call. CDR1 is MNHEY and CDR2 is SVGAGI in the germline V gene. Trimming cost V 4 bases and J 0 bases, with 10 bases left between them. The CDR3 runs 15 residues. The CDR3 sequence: CASSSTGYSNQPQHF. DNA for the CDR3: TGTGCCAGCAGTTCAACGGGTTATAGCAATCAGCCCCAGCATTTT.

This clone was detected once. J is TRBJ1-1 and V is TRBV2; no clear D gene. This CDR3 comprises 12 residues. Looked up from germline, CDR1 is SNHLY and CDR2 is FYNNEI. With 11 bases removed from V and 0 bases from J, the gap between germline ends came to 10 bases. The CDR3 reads CAATTMNTEAFF. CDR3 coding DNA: TGTGCCGCGACAACCATGAACACTGAAGCTTTCTTT.